This T cell receptor beta chain was sequenced in a study of blood T cell repertoires in COVID-19. Study at large: Donors in the United States, Italy and Spain gave samples during acute or convalescent COVID-19.

Per germline, CDR1 MNHNY and CDR2 SVGAGI (reference sequence). The ends were cut back, 6 bases at V and 11 bases at J, with 13 bases in the middle. The length of the CDR3 is 11 residues. Sequenced by immunoSEQ multiplex PCR; TCRdb stores in-frame clones only, minus some. The sample has roughly 150,000 clones; around nine tenths are singletons. The rearrangement joins TRBV6-6 to TRBJ1-1; D is undetermined. The TCR was taken from a human donor in a cohort sampled during active COVID-19. The sequencing input was peripheral blood. As DNA, the CDR3 is TGTGCCAGCAGCATCCCGGGGAGGGCTTTCTTT. Its protein is CASSIPGRAFF.